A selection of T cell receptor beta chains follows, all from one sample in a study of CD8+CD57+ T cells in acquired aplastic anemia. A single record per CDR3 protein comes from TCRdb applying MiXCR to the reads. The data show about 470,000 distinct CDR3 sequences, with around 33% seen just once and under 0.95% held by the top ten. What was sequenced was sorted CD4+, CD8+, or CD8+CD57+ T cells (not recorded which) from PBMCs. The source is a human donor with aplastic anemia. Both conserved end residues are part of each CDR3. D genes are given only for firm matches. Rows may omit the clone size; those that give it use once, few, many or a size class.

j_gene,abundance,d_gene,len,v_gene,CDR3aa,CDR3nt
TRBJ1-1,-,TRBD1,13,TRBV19,CASNRGLWTEAFF,TGTGCCAGTAACAGGGGGCTGTGGACTGAAGCTTTCTTT
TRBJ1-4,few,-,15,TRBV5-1,CASSFIDATNEKLFF,TGCGCCAGCAGCTTTATTGACGCAACTAATGAAAAACTGTTTTTT
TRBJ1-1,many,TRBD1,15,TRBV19,CASSYTGGMNTEAFF,TGTGCCAGTAGCTACACAGGGGGCATGAACACTGAAGCTTTCTTT
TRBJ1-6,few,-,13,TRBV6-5,CATRDSVNSPLHF,TGTGCGACCAGGGACTCTGTGAATTCACCCCTCCACTTT
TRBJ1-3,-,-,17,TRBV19,CASGILGTEGSGNTIYF,TGTGCCAGTGGTATACTAGGGACGGAGGGTTCTGGAAACACCATATATTTT
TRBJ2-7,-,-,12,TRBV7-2,CASSRLDFEQYF,TGTGCCAGCAGCCGACTAGATTTCGAGCAGTACTTC
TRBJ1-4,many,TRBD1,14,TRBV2,CASRPGQGGEKLFF,TGTGCCAGCAGGCCGGGACAGGGAGGCGAAAAACTGTTTTTT
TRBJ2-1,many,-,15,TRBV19,CASSPRQRTYNEQFF,TGTGCCAGTAGTCCTCGACAGCGAACCTACAATGAGCAGTTCTTC
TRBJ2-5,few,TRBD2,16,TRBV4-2,CASSPLVAGVQETQYF,TGTGCCAGCAGCCCCCTTGTAGCGGGAGTGCAAGAGACCCAGTACTTC
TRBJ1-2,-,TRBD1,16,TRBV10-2,CASSRTGNNADYGYTF,TGCGCCAGCAGTCGGACAGGGAATAACGCTGACTATGGCTACACCTTC
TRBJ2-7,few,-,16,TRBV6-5,CASSYSSRGTAYEQYF,TGTGCCAGCAGTTACTCGAGTCGGGGTACGGCCTACGAGCAGTACTTC
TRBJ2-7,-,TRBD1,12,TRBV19,CASDRGMRERYF,TGTGCCAGTGACAGGGGGATGAGGGAGCGGTACTTC
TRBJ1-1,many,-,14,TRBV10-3,CAIKADIMNTEAFF,TGTGCCATCAAGGCAGACATTATGAACACTGAAGCTTTCTTT
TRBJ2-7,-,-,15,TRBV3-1,CASSQGSGPRNEQYF,TGTGCCAGCAGCCAAGGAAGCGGTCCTCGGAACGAGCAGTACTTC
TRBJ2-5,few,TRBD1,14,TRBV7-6,CASSLGDSKETQYF,TGTGCCAGCAGCTTAGGGGACAGCAAAGAGACCCAGTACTTC